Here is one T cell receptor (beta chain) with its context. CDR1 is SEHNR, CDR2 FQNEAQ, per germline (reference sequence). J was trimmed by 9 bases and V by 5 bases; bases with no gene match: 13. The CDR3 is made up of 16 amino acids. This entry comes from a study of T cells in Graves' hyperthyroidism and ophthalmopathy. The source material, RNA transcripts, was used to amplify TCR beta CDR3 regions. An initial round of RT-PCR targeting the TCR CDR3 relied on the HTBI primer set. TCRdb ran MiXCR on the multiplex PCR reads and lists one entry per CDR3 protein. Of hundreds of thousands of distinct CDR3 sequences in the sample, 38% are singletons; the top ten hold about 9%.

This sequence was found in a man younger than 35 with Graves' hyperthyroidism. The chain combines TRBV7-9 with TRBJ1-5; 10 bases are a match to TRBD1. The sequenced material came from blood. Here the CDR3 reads CASSQDLGQGLMPQHF. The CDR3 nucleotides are TGTGCCAGCAGCCAAGATTTGGGACAGGGGCTAATGCCCCAGCATTTT.